This T cell receptor (beta chain) was sequenced in a study of identical twins. CDR3 length equals 14 residues. The germline gives CDR1 MGHRA, CDR2 YSYEKL. The V gene lost 2 bases and the J gene lost 7 bases, with 12 bases spanning the gap. TCRdb passed the 5' RACE reads through MiXCR, listing each CDR3 protein once. The sample has some 900,000 distinct CDR3 sequences, approximately 13% seen once; the top ten hold 1.5% to 2%. These data were also filed under a second study, of yellow fever vaccine responses in identical twins.

Sequencing input: PBMCs. The sequence derives from a woman younger than 35 in good health. The rearrangement joins TRBV4-1 to TRBJ1-5, with D unclear. Written as DNA, the CDR3 is TGCGCCAGCAGCCAACTCGACGTATTGCAGCCCCAGCATTTT. It specifies CASSQLDVLQPQHF.